This is a list of T cell receptor beta chains from one sample in a study of control samples from healthy donors and cancer patients. Sequencing was performed with immunoSEQ multiplex PCR; in TCRdb, only in-frame clones are kept and a portion is missing. The table lists 130,000 to 150,000 clones, approximately 90% of them singletons. Sample: blood. These receptors came from a woman aged 30 to 39 in good health. The CDR3 runs from the conserved cysteine through the conserved F or W. Each record gives: clone size, D gene, V gene, J gene, CDR3 DNA, CDR3 protein. The D gene is left open where the match is weak. Part of the rows lack a size; the others show once, few, many or a class for expanded clones.

size: .
D: .
V: TRBV4-2
J: TRBJ2-5
DNA: TGTGCCAGCAGCCAAGTAGGGACGGACGTGCCTGAGACCCAGTACTTC
CDR3: CASSQVGTDVPETQYF

size: .
D: .
V: TRBV25-1
J: TRBJ2-1
DNA: TGTGCCAGCAGTGATATCGCAGGCCAGCCCTACAATGAGCAGTTCTTC
CDR3: CASSDIAGQPYNEQFF

size: .
D: .
V: TRBV7-2
J: TRBJ2-5
DNA: TGTGCCAGCAGCTTAACCTGGGAGACCCAGTACTTC
CDR3: CASSLTWETQYF

size: .
D: .
V: TRBV6-1
J: TRBJ1-2
DNA: TGTGCCAGCAGTGAGACAGGACAGTCCCACGATGGCTACACCTTC
CDR3: CASSETGQSHDGYTF

size: .
D: .
V: TRBV6-5
J: TRBJ2-7
DNA: TGTGCCAGCAGACCCCGGGGCCCCAGCCTCTACGAGCAGTACTTC
CDR3: CASRPRGPSLYEQYF

size: once
D: TRBD1
V: TRBV7-2
J: TRBJ1-2
DNA: TGTGCCAGCAGCTTAATTCGGACAGGAAAGAACGCTGGCTACACCTTC
CDR3: CASSLIRTGKNAGYTF

size: .
D: TRBD2
V: TRBV5-1
J: TRBJ2-1
DNA: TGCGCCAGCAGCTTGGCAGCTAGCGGGAGGGGCAATGAGCAGTTCTTC
CDR3: CASSLAASGRGNEQFF

size: .
D: .
V: TRBV29-1
J: TRBJ2-7
DNA: TGCAGCGTTGCGATCTCGGACGGGCAGTACTTC
CDR3: CSVAISDGQYF

size: once
D: .
V: TRBV2
J: TRBJ2-1
DNA: TGTGCCAGCAGTGATGACCATGAGCAGTTCTTC
CDR3: CASSDDHEQFF

size: .
D: .
V: TRBV7-2
J: TRBJ1-6
DNA: TGTGCCAGCAGCTTTATAGAGCTCGGAGATAATTCACCCCTCCACTTT
CDR3: CASSFIELGDNSPLHF

size: .
D: TRBD2
V: TRBV13
J: TRBJ2-3
DNA: TGTGCCAGCAGCTTAAGACTAGCGGGAGGGCCGGGAGATACGCAGTATTTT
CDR3: CASSLRLAGGPGDTQYF

size: .
D: .
V: TRBV3-1/TRBV3-2
J: TRBJ2-5
DNA: TGTGCCAGCAGCGGAAGGGGTGGGGAGACCCAGTACTTC
CDR3: CASSGRGGETQYF

size: .
D: TRBD2
V: TRBV5-1
J: TRBJ2-2
DNA: TGCGCCAGCAGCTTGGCGGGAGGAGACACCGGGGAGCTGTTTTTT
CDR3: CASSLAGGDTGELFF

size: .
D: TRBD1
V: TRBV13
J: TRBJ2-3
DNA: TGTGCCAGCAGCTTTTGGACAGGGTCTTCAGATACGCAGTATTTT
CDR3: CASSFWTGSSDTQYF

size: .
D: TRBD2
V: TRBV5-1
J: TRBJ2-1
DNA: TGCGCCAGCAGCCTGGGACTAGCGGGGATGTACAATGAGCAGTTCTTC
CDR3: CASSLGLAGMYNEQFF

size: .
D: .
V: TRBV25-1
J: TRBJ2-2
DNA: TGTGCCAGCAGTTCGGGCTGGCCGAACACCGGGGAGCTGTTTTTT
CDR3: CASSSGWPNTGELFF

size: .
D: .
V: TRBV11-3
J: TRBJ2-4
DNA: TGTGCCAGCAGCTCCGGGGAGGCCCTAAACATTCAGTACTTC
CDR3: CASSSGEALNIQYF

size: .
D: .
V: TRBV7-2
J: TRBJ2-7
DNA: TGTGCCAGCAGCCCCGAGGAGGGGAACATCTACGAGCAGTACTTC
CDR3: CASSPEEGNIYEQYF

size: .
D: .
V: TRBV3-1/TRBV3-2
J: TRBJ1-1
DNA: TGTGCCACTTCCTCCCTGGGGTCGAACACTGAAGCTTTCTTT
CDR3: CATSSLGSNTEAFF

size: .
D: TRBD2
V: TRBV6-6
J: TRBJ2-1
DNA: TGTGCCAGCACCCGGACTGGTGGGGGGGGTGAGCAGTTCTTC
CDR3: CASTRTGGGGEQFF

size: .
D: .
V: TRBV13
J: TRBJ2-7
DNA: TGTGCCAGCAGCCCATCCCGACTAGCCTACGAGCAGTACTTC
CDR3: CASSPSRLAYEQYF

size: .
D: .
V: TRBV30
J: TRBJ1-2
DNA: TGTGCCTGGAGCGACATCGGGCCCTATGGCTACACCTTC
CDR3: CAWSDIGPYGYTF

size: .
D: TRBD1
V: TRBV7-2
J: TRBJ2-7
DNA: TGTGCCAGCAGCCCCGGGCCCGGGACAGGTTTTTACGAGCAGTACTTC
CDR3: CASSPGPGTGFYEQYF

size: .
D: TRBD1
V: TRBV5-1
J: TRBJ1-2
DNA: TGCGCCAGCAGTCCAACCGGGACAGGGGATAGATATGGCTACACCTTC
CDR3: CASSPTGTGDRYGYTF

size: once
D: TRBD2
V: TRBV30
J: TRBJ2-7
DNA: TGTGCCTGGAGCTCGGGACTAGTTAGCCACGAGCAGTACTTC
CDR3: CAWSSGLVSHEQYF

size: .
D: .
V: TRBV6-6
J: TRBJ1-2
DNA: TGTGCCAGCAGTTACTCGAGTCGACAACAAAACTATGGCTACACCTTC
CDR3: CASSYSSRQQNYGYTF

size: .
D: TRBD1
V: TRBV16
J: TRBJ1-2
DNA: TGTGCCAGCAGTCCGCCTGGGACAGCGGTAACCTATGGCTACACCTTC
CDR3: CASSPPGTAVTYGYTF